These T cell receptor beta chains were read from a single sample in a study of T cell responses to AZD1222 COVID-19 vaccine. Clones were sequenced by immunoSEQ multiplex PCR, and TCRdb holds only the in-frame ones, with some missing. Counted here are approximately 100,000 clones, approximately 91% occurring once; the ten biggest clones make up 9.5% to 15%. Material: peripheral blood, obtained on day 0 of MenACWY control vaccination. The receptors shown here come from an adult in good health. CDR3s include the opening cysteine and the closing phenylalanine or tryptophan. D genes are given only for firm matches. Size tells how often a clone was seen (once, few, many) or the class of an expanded clone, and some rows leave it out.

J gene: TRBJ2-5; clone size: -; D gene: -; V gene: TRBV5-8; CDR3 protein: CASSLFGRQETQYF; CDR3 DNA: TGTGCCAGCAGCTTGTTTGGGAGACAAGAGACCCAGTACTTC
J gene: TRBJ2-1; clone size: -; D gene: TRBD2; V gene: TRBV3-1/TRBV3-2; CDR3 protein: CASSQSPRTSGIYNEQFF; CDR3 DNA: TGTGCCAGCAGCCAATCTCCCCGGACTAGCGGGATCTACAATGAGCAGTTCTTC
J gene: TRBJ1-4; clone size: -; D gene: -; V gene: TRBV7-9; CDR3 protein: CASSFGQPNEKLFF; CDR3 DNA: TGTGCCAGCAGCTTCGGCCAGCCAAATGAAAAACTGTTTTTT
J gene: TRBJ1-2; clone size: -; D gene: -; V gene: TRBV28; CDR3 protein: CASSSGGGHGYTF; CDR3 DNA: TGTGCCAGCAGTTCCGGGGGCGGGCATGGCTACACCTTC
J gene: TRBJ1-2; clone size: once; D gene: TRBD1; V gene: TRBV5-6; CDR3 protein: CASSLGQGGVYGYTF; CDR3 DNA: TGTGCCAGCAGCCTGGGACAGGGAGGCGTCTATGGCTACACCTTC
J gene: TRBJ1-2; clone size: -; D gene: -; V gene: TRBV24-1; CDR3 protein: CATSDLGTGYTF; CDR3 DNA: TGTGCCACCAGTGATCTAGGGACCGGCTACACCTTC
J gene: TRBJ2-7; clone size: -; D gene: -; V gene: TRBV19; CDR3 protein: CASSRQESYEQYF; CDR3 DNA: TGTGCCAGTAGTAGGCAGGAGAGCTACGAGCAGTACTTC
J gene: TRBJ1-5; clone size: once; D gene: -; V gene: TRBV10-1; CDR3 protein: CASSESTGGPDQPQHF; CDR3 DNA: TGCGCCAGCAGTGAGTCGACTGGGGGGCCCGATCAGCCCCAGCATTTT
J gene: TRBJ2-1; clone size: -; D gene: -; V gene: TRBV12-3/TRBV12-4; CDR3 protein: CASRSAGYNEQFF; CDR3 DNA: TGTGCCAGCAGGTCTGCGGGGTACAATGAGCAGTTCTTC
J gene: TRBJ2-1; clone size: few; D gene: TRBD1; V gene: TRBV14; CDR3 protein: CASSPPDRFGNEQFF; CDR3 DNA: TGTGCCAGCAGCCCTCCGGACAGGTTTGGCAATGAGCAGTTCTTC
J gene: TRBJ2-1; clone size: -; D gene: TRBD1; V gene: TRBV30; CDR3 protein: CACSGQGRGEQFF; CDR3 DNA: TGTGCCTGTTCGGGACAGGGCCGTGGTGAGCAGTTCTTC
J gene: TRBJ1-1; clone size: -; D gene: -; V gene: TRBV10-3; CDR3 protein: CAIRQDGNTEAFF; CDR3 DNA: TGTGCCATCAGGCAGGACGGGAACACTGAAGCTTTCTTT
J gene: TRBJ1-1; clone size: -; D gene: TRBD1; V gene: TRBV19; CDR3 protein: CASRDRGMDEAFF; CDR3 DNA: TGTGCCAGTAGGGACAGGGGGATGGATGAAGCTTTCTTT
J gene: TRBJ2-5; clone size: -; D gene: -; V gene: TRBV11-1; CDR3 protein: CASSLGRSPQETQYF; CDR3 DNA: TGTGCCAGCAGCTTAGGTCGTAGTCCCCAAGAGACCCAGTACTTC
J gene: TRBJ1-2; clone size: -; D gene: -; V gene: TRBV5-6; CDR3 protein: CASSLAEGAGYTF; CDR3 DNA: TGTGCCAGCAGCTTGGCCGAGGGTGCTGGCTACACCTTC
J gene: TRBJ1-3; clone size: -; D gene: -; V gene: TRBV28; CDR3 protein: CASSLNQSPGNTIYF; CDR3 DNA: TGTGCCAGCAGTTTGAATCAGTCTCCTGGAAACACCATATATTTT
J gene: TRBJ2-1; clone size: few; D gene: TRBD2; V gene: TRBV7-3; CDR3 protein: CASSLFSSREGNEQFF; CDR3 DNA: TGTGCCAGCAGCTTATTTTCGAGCAGGGAGGGGAATGAGCAGTTCTTC
J gene: TRBJ1-1; clone size: -; D gene: TRBD1; V gene: TRBV30; CDR3 protein: CAWSLGTVKGNTEAFF; CDR3 DNA: TGTGCCTGGAGTCTCGGGACAGTCAAGGGGAACACTGAAGCTTTCTTT
J gene: TRBJ1-1; clone size: -; D gene: -; V gene: TRBV7-6; CDR3 protein: CASARRGEMNTEAFF; CDR3 DNA: TGTGCCAGCGCGCGACGCGGAGAAATGAACACTGAAGCTTTCTTT
J gene: TRBJ2-3; clone size: -; D gene: TRBD2; V gene: TRBV30; CDR3 protein: CAWTTGAGGMATQYF; CDR3 DNA: TGTGCCTGGACCACGGGAGCGGGAGGTATGGCTACGCAGTATTTT
J gene: TRBJ2-3; clone size: -; D gene: -; V gene: TRBV5-4; CDR3 protein: CASSLPGADTQYF; CDR3 DNA: TGTGCCAGCAGCTTGCCCGGGGCAGATACGCAGTATTTT
J gene: TRBJ2-1; clone size: few; D gene: -; V gene: TRBV1; CDR3 protein: CTSSIHRDSYNNEQFF; CDR3 DNA: TGCACCAGCAGCATCCACCGGGACTCATACAACAATGAGCAGTTCTTC
J gene: TRBJ2-7; clone size: -; D gene: TRBD1; V gene: TRBV4-3; CDR3 protein: CASSQDYSGTVTYEQYF; CDR3 DNA: TGCGCCAGCAGCCAAGATTACTCCGGGACAGTTACCTACGAGCAGTACTTC
J gene: TRBJ1-2; clone size: -; D gene: -; V gene: TRBV9; CDR3 protein: CASSVVGEGYGYTF; CDR3 DNA: TGTGCCAGCAGCGTAGTAGGGGAGGGCTATGGCTACACCTTC
J gene: TRBJ2-7; clone size: -; D gene: -; V gene: TRBV7-2; CDR3 protein: CASSPDRYEQYF; CDR3 DNA: TGTGCCAGCAGCCCTGACCGCTACGAGCAGTACTTC
J gene: TRBJ1-4; clone size: -; D gene: -; V gene: TRBV7-9; CDR3 protein: CASSLIGPGEKLFF; CDR3 DNA: TGTGCCAGCAGCTTAATTGGGCCAGGTGAAAAACTGTTTTTT
J gene: TRBJ1-5; clone size: -; D gene: -; V gene: TRBV21-1; CDR3 protein: CASSKGEGDRGLYSNQPQHF; CDR3 DNA: TGTGCCAGCAGCAAAGGGGAGGGGGACAGGGGGCTCTATAGCAATCAGCCCCAGCATTTT
J gene: TRBJ1-2; clone size: -; D gene: -; V gene: TRBV19; CDR3 protein: CASSIQGPYGYTF; CDR3 DNA: TGTGCCAGTAGTATCCAGGGACCCTATGGCTACACCTTC
J gene: TRBJ1-2; clone size: -; D gene: TRBD1; V gene: TRBV19; CDR3 protein: CASSILRQGPYGYTF; CDR3 DNA: TGTGCCAGTAGTATACTGAGACAGGGGCCATATGGCTACACCTTC
J gene: TRBJ2-4; clone size: few; D gene: TRBD1; V gene: TRBV6-6; CDR3 protein: CASSWDSESLNIQYF; CDR3 DNA: TGTGCCAGCAGTTGGGACAGCGAGTCTTTAAACATTCAGTACTTC
J gene: TRBJ1-5; clone size: -; D gene: -; V gene: TRBV24-1; CDR3 protein: CATSDPGRNNQPQHF; CDR3 DNA: TGTGCCACCAGTGATCCGGGACGGAACAATCAGCCCCAGCATTTT
J gene: TRBJ1-2; clone size: -; D gene: -; V gene: TRBV9; CDR3 protein: CASSLNYGYTF; CDR3 DNA: TGTGCCAGCAGCCTCAACTATGGCTACACCTTC
J gene: TRBJ2-4; clone size: -; D gene: -; V gene: TRBV19; CDR3 protein: CASSRFGGSPRYF; CDR3 DNA: TGTGCCAGTAGTAGGTTTGGCGGATCCCCAAGGTACTTC
J gene: TRBJ1-1; clone size: once; D gene: TRBD1; V gene: TRBV27; CDR3 protein: CASSPYGTGSRRAFF; CDR3 DNA: TGTGCCAGCAGTCCCTATGGGACAGGTAGCCGGAGGGCTTTCTTT
J gene: TRBJ2-5; clone size: -; D gene: -; V gene: TRBV7-8; CDR3 protein: CASSSPRRTETQYF; CDR3 DNA: TGTGCCAGCAGCTCCCCCCGGCGTACAGAGACCCAGTACTTC
J gene: TRBJ2-6; clone size: -; D gene: -; V gene: TRBV12-3/TRBV12-4; CDR3 protein: CASSLSGANVLTF; CDR3 DNA: TGTGCCAGCAGTTTATCTGGGGCCAACGTCCTGACTTTC
J gene: TRBJ1-2; clone size: -; D gene: -; V gene: TRBV4-1; CDR3 protein: CASSQFKGALGYGYTF; CDR3 DNA: TGCGCCAGCAGCCAATTCAAAGGGGCCCTCGGCTATGGCTACACCTTC
J gene: TRBJ2-2; clone size: -; D gene: TRBD1; V gene: TRBV7-9; CDR3 protein: CASSLVGQGVAGELFF; CDR3 DNA: TGTGCCAGCAGCTTAGTGGGACAGGGGGTCGCCGGGGAGCTGTTTTTT
J gene: TRBJ1-5; clone size: -; D gene: -; V gene: TRBV19; CDR3 protein: CASTLGGNQPQHF; CDR3 DNA: TGTGCCAGTACCCTGGGGGGGAATCAGCCCCAGCATTTT
J gene: TRBJ1-1; clone size: -; D gene: -; V gene: TRBV9; CDR3 protein: CASSVDGAGTEAFF; CDR3 DNA: TGTGCCAGCAGCGTAGACGGGGCTGGGACTGAAGCTTTCTTT
J gene: TRBJ2-1; clone size: -; D gene: TRBD2; V gene: TRBV7-9; CDR3 protein: CASSWGTSGNEQFF; CDR3 DNA: TGTGCCAGCAGCTGGGGGACTAGTGGCAATGAGCAGTTCTTC
J gene: TRBJ1-6; clone size: -; D gene: -; V gene: TRBV4-1; CDR3 protein: CASSQGGHPGRSYNSPLHF; CDR3 DNA: TGCGCCAGCAGCCAAGGAGGACACCCGGGACGCTCCTATAATTCACCCCTCCACTTT
J gene: TRBJ1-2; clone size: -; D gene: -; V gene: TRBV12-5; CDR3 protein: CASGLTNRDKNYGYTF; CDR3 DNA: TGTGCTAGTGGTTTAACAAACCGGGACAAAAACTATGGCTACACCTTC
J gene: TRBJ1-3; clone size: -; D gene: -; V gene: TRBV3-1/TRBV3-2; CDR3 protein: CASSREGPGNTIYF; CDR3 DNA: TGTGCCAGCAGTCGGGAGGGGCCTGGAAACACCATATATTTT
J gene: TRBJ1-2; clone size: once; D gene: TRBD1; V gene: TRBV5-8; CDR3 protein: CASSLGTGNYGYTF; CDR3 DNA: TGTGCCAGCAGCTTGGGGACAGGGAACTATGGCTACACCTTC
J gene: TRBJ1-5; clone size: once; D gene: -; V gene: TRBV7-8; CDR3 protein: CASSLSRLNQPQHF; CDR3 DNA: TGTGCCAGCAGCTTGAGCAGGTTGAATCAGCCCCAGCATTTT
J gene: TRBJ1-3; clone size: -; D gene: -; V gene: TRBV3-1/TRBV3-2; CDR3 protein: CASSPLPSSGNTIYF; CDR3 DNA: TGTGCCAGCAGTCCCCTTCCCAGCTCTGGAAACACCATATATTTT
J gene: TRBJ2-3; clone size: -; D gene: -; V gene: TRBV2; CDR3 protein: CASRHRTTGEDTQYF; CDR3 DNA: TGTGCCAGCAGACACAGGACTACGGGGGAAGATACGCAGTATTTT
J gene: TRBJ1-2; clone size: -; D gene: -; V gene: TRBV28; CDR3 protein: CASSLSGEGGYTF; CDR3 DNA: TGTGCCAGCAGTTTATCAGGGGAGGGTGGCTACACCTTC